This TCR beta chain was retrieved from a study of cytomegalovirus exposure and HLA in healthy donors. The V gene lost 10 bases and the J gene lost 0 bases, with 19 bases spanning the gap. The germline CDR1 and CDR2 sequences are SNHLY and FYNNEI. The CDR3 is 16 amino acids. Concerning this clone itself: Its target is unknown.

Study-level results: High sensitivity and specificity were reportedly achieved when the classifier diagnosed cytomegalovirus status. Cytomegalovirus association was listed for 164 TCR beta chains.

The PCR had 60 Vbeta and 13 Jbeta primers. Repertoires were generated with immunoSEQ multiplex PCR, while TCRdb's copy carries only in-frame clones and drops some. This table holds around 200,000 clones, 82% found once. The sequenced sample consisted of PBMCs. The receptor was derived from a woman aged 35 to 49 in good health and CMV-seronegative. This rearrangement joins TRBV2 to TRBJ1-5; a weak D match, TRBD1 (5 bases). CDR3 nucleotide sequence: TGTGCCAACATTCTTCACGGGGGTTATAGCAATCAGCCCCAGCATTTT. This gives the protein CANILHGGYSNQPQHF.